The 3 T cell receptor beta chains given below trace back to one sample, sequenced in a study of blood T cells in healthy people across ages. It was with a sample-barcoded 5' primer and a J-beta primer mix that a second PCR of roughly 7 to 12 cycles was run. Using its own MiXCR run on the 5' RACE reads, TCRdb lists one record per CDR3 protein. The data hold more than 800,000 distinct CDR3 sequences, with 45% observed a single time. The sequenced sample was blood. The source is a woman aged 55-70 years in good health.

The chain joins TRBV7-9 to TRBJ2-1; D is possibly TRBD2 (6 bases). Germline lookup yields CDR1 SEHNR and CDR2 FQNEAQ (reference sequence). The CDR3 has 15 amino acids. V gave up 4 bases and J gave up 5 bases, with 15 bases separating them. The CDR3 nucleotides are TGTGCCAGCAGCTCAGTCGGCGGGACCAACAATGAGCAGTTCTTC. Amino acid sequence: CASSSVGGTNNEQFF.

V usage is TRBV7-6 and J usage is TRBJ2-6, with D uncertain. V shed 1 base and J shed 0 bases, with 10 bases lying between them. Germline V gene data show CDR1 as SGHVS and CDR2 as FNYEAQ. The CDR3 runs 17 residues. Written as DNA, the CDR3 is TGTGCCAGCAGCTTAGAGCTTCTCCCCTCTGGGGCCAACGTCCTGACTTTC. As protein: CASSLELLPSGANVLTF.

This clonotype was counted at least ten times. The chain recombines TRBV29-1 with TRBJ1-5; D unclear. Trimming removed 5 bases at V and 0 bases at J, with 5 bases between. The V gene's germline CDR1 is SQVTM and CDR2 ANQGSEA. The CDR3 is made up of 12 amino acids. CDR3 loop: CSVRGSNQPQHF. The CDR3 nucleotides are TGCAGCGTTCGCGGTAGCAATCAGCCCCAGCATTTT.